These 32 T cell receptor beta chains came from one sample sequenced in a study of Graves' ophthalmopathy and Graves' hyperthyroidism. Investigators amplified TCR beta CDR3 regions from RNA transcripts. HTBI primers served in a first-round RT-PCR, which a second-round multiplex PCR followed. Each CDR3 protein gets one entry after TCRdb re-called the multiplex PCR reads with MiXCR. The sample gives about 620,000 distinct CDR3 sequences, roughly 20% of which show up once; around 7% is in the top ten. Sequencing used peripheral blood. These TCRs come from a woman aged 18-29 years with stable Graves' hyperthyroidism. Some clones in this sample may be carry-over from other donors' samples.

The chain recombines TRBV12-3 or TRBV12-4 with TRBJ2-5; 9 bases fit TRBD2. The CDR3 runs 16 residues. V lost 4 bases, J lost 5 bases, and 11 bases stayed unmatched. CDR3 loop: CASSYTPGTSWETQYF. The CDR3 DNA follows: TGTGCCAGCAGTTACACACCGGGGACTAGCTGGGAGACCCAGTACTTC.

This clonotype was counted many times. The chain carries TRBV2 and TRBJ2-5, with D maybe TRBD1 (5 bases). Trimming took off 6 bases at V and 2 bases at J, with 10 bases between the two ends. Germline V gene lookup returns CDR1 SNHLY and CDR2 FYNNEI. The CDR3 extends over 13 amino acids. The CDR3 reads CASRVNRQETQYF. Here the CDR3 DNA reads TGTGCCAGCAGGGTTAACAGGCAAGAGACCCAGTACTTC.

The chain combines TRBV30 with TRBJ1-5, with unresolved D. Per the germline V gene, CDR1 is GTSNPN and CDR2 is SVGIG (reference sequence). The CDR3 sequence is 14 residues long. V was pared by 1 base and J by 6 bases, with 13 bases between. In DNA form, the CDR3 reads TGTGCCTGGAGTGGGGAGGGCCGGGCTCAGCCCCAGCATTTT. Translating gives CAWSGEGRAQPQHF.

In this sample, this clonotype turned up many times. J is TRBJ1-5 and V is TRBV6-2 or TRBV6-3; D uncertain. The CDR3 extends over 14 amino acids. Germline values: CDR1 MNHEY, CDR2 SVGEGT. The V end was cut by 7 bases, the J end by 3 bases, with 13 bases between. The CDR3 DNA sequence: TGTGCCAGCACCGGCGGACTTTTCAATCAGCCCCAGCATTTT. It encodes CASTGGLFNQPQHF.

The sample holds many counts of this clonotype. V is TRBV28 and J is TRBJ1-5; D is possibly TRBD1 (5 bases). Germline CDR1 and CDR2: MDHEN and SYDVKM. The CDR3 is 14 amino acids. Trimming took 3 bases from V and 5 from J, leaving 11 bases between them. CDR3 region: CASSFRTPYQPQHF. In DNA, the CDR3 is TGTGCCAGCAGTTTTAGGACACCCTATCAGCCCCAGCATTTT.

This clonotype was observed at least ten times. The J gene is TRBJ2-7, the V gene TRBV20-1, with TRBD2 matching over 7 bases. The V gene end was trimmed by 3 bases and the J gene end by 2 bases; junction bases not matched to a gene: 7. Germline CDR1 and CDR2: DFQATT and SNEGSKA (reference sequence). CDR3 length: 14 amino acids. CDR3 DNA sequence: TGCAGTGCTAGTCGGGCGGGGGAGCCCTACGAGCAGTACTTC. Amino acid sequence: CSASRAGEPYEQYF.

In this sample, this clonotype turned up many times. J is TRBJ1-2 and V is TRBV5-1; D ambiguous. Germline lookup yields CDR1 SGHRS and CDR2 YFSETQ. V lost 0 bases and J lost 4, with 7 bases in between. The CDR3 runs 13 residues. The CDR3 region is CASSLGDIYGYTF. The CDR3 nucleotides read TGCGCCAGCAGCTTGGGAGACATCTATGGCTACACCTTC.

This clonotype showed up many times. This CDR3 reads CASSSGTGIYEQYF. In nucleotides, the CDR3 is TGTGCCAGTAGTTCCGGGACAGGGATCTACGAGCAGTACTTC. This sequence joins TRBV19 and TRBJ2-7, with 9 bases aligning to TRBD1. This CDR3 comprises 14 residues. Germline V gene sequence: CDR1 LNHDA, CDR2 SQIVND (reference sequence). The V gene end was trimmed by 5 bases and the J gene end by 3 bases; junction bases not matched to a gene: 5. Together with reference TRBV19 and TRBJ2-7, the CDR3 gives the full variable domain: DGGITQSPKYLFRKEGQNVTLSCEQNLNHDAMYWYRQDPGQGLRLIYYSQIVNDFQKGDIAEGYSVSREKKESFPLTVTSAQKNPTAFYLCASSSGTGIYEQYFGPGTRLTVT.

At least ten counts were recorded for this clonotype. The J gene is TRBJ1-5, the V gene TRBV2; D gene unclear. CDR3 length: 14 amino acids. Germline V lookup: CDR1 SNHLY, CDR2 FYNNEI. V was cut by 1 base and J by 2 bases, with 6 bases left in between. CDR3 protein: CASSEVRGNQPQHF. CDR3 bases: TGTGCCAGCAGTGAAGTGAGGGGCAATCAGCCCCAGCATTTT. The full variable domain, rest sourced from reference TRBV2 and TRBJ1-5, is EPEVTQTPSHQVTQMGQEVILRCVPISNHLYFYWYRQILGQKVEFLVSFYNNEISEKSEIFDDQFSVERPDGSNFTLKIRSTKLEDSAMYFCASSEVRGNQPQHFGDGTRLSIL.

This clonotype has a count of ten or more. The chain couples TRBV27 to TRBJ1-5, with TRBD1 identical over 9 bases. The CDR3 has 15 amino acids. Germline lookup yields CDR1 MNHEY and CDR2 SMNVEV (reference sequence). V lost 3 bases and J lost 6; bases outside the gene matches: 6. CDR3 sequence reads: CASSFTGGGGQPQHF. As DNA, the CDR3 is TGTGCCAGCAGTTTCACAGGGGGCGGGGGTCAGCCCCAGCATTTT.

A few counts support this clonotype. The chain carries TRBV15 and TRBJ1-5, with TRBD1 as a possible D gene (6 bases). This CDR3 is 16 amino acids long. V lost 1 base and J 1 base, leaving 11 bases between the germline ends. The germline CDR1 and CDR2 sequences are LNHNV and YYDKDF (reference sequence). The CDR3 reads CATSRGAGVSNQPQHF. The DNA for the CDR3 is TGTGCCACCAGCAGAGGGGCAGGGGTAAGCAATCAGCCCCAGCATTTT. The full variable domain, completed using reference TRBV15 and TRBJ1-5, is DAMVIQNPRYQVTQFGKPVTLSCSQTLNHNVMYWYQQKSSQAPKLLFHYYDKDFNNEADTPDNFQSRRPNTSFCFLDIRSPGLGDTAMYLCATSRGAGVSNQPQHFGDGTRLSIL.

The chain employs TRBV5-4 and TRBJ2-7; D is uncertain. Germline assignment: CDR1 SGHNT and CDR2 YYREEE (reference sequence). V was shortened by 4 bases and J by 5 bases, with 10 bases between the two germline ends. The CDR3 spans 12 residues. The CDR3 nucleotides are TGTGCCAGCAGCCAGACCCTGGACGAGCAGTACTTC. Translating gives CASSQTLDEQYF.

This chain links TRBV11-2 with TRBJ1-1; 7 nucleotides align to TRBD1. CDR1 and CDR2 (germline): SGHAT, FQNNGV. Trimming at V came to 1 base and at J to 4 bases, leaving 6 bases not matched to a gene. The CDR3 totals 15 residues. Written as DNA, the CDR3 is TGTGCCAGCAGCTTAGTTGGTCCAGGGGGCACTGAAGCTTTCTTT. This translates into CASSLVGPGGTEAFF.

This clonotype was found many times. The genes are TRBV7-2 and TRBJ1-2; possibly TRBD1 for D (6 bases). CDR1 and CDR2 from the germline V gene are SGHTA and FQGNSA. Trimming took 2 bases from V and 2 from J, leaving 12 bases between them. This CDR3 is 15 amino acids long. The CDR3 DNA reads TGTGCCAGCAGCTTAACGGCGGGGGCGAACTATGGCTACACCTTC. Amino acid sequence: CASSLTAGANYGYTF.

The gene calls are TRBV9 and TRBJ2-2; 8 positions match TRBD2. Losses at the gene ends were 4 bases for V and 6 bases for J; bases not matched to a gene: 14. CDR1 and CDR2 from the germline V gene are SGDLS and YYNGEE. The CDR3 length is 17 residues. As DNA, the CDR3 is TGTGCCAGCAGCAGATATTCCGGGGGGGATGTGTCCGGGGAGCTGTTTTTT. As protein: CASSRYSGGDVSGELFF.

The CDR3 nucleotides are TGTGCCAGCCCCCCCCGGGGTTCGGACAGCAATCAGCCCCAGCATTTT. Translation gives CASPPRGSDSNQPQHF. V usage is TRBV6-1 and J usage is TRBJ1-5; D remains ambiguous. Trimming shortened V by 8 bases and J by 1 base, and 18 bases separated the two germline ends. This CDR3 spans 16 amino acids. CDR1 is MNHNS and CDR2 is SASEGT in the germline V gene.

This clonotype has a count of ten or more. The chain joins TRBV27 to TRBJ2-2; either TRBD1 or TRBD2 may fit D (5 bases each). This CDR3 has 15 residues. V was pared by 6 bases and J by 7 bases, with 18 bases between. Per the germline V gene, CDR1 is MNHEY and CDR2 is SMNVEV (reference sequence). The DNA for the CDR3 is TGTGCCAGCAGCCCAGGGACCCTAATACGCGGGGAGCTGTTTTTT. It codes for CASSPGTLIRGELFF.

This clonotype has ten or more counts. The chain has TRBV20-1 and TRBJ2-7; D remains ambiguous. Germline V gives CDR1 DFQATT, CDR2 SNEGSKA (reference sequence). The CDR3 consists of 14 residues. The V end lost 0 bases, the J end lost 5 bases, and 14 bases lay between the germline ends. CDR3 nucleotide sequence: TGCAGTGCTAGAGATCCCCAGGCTCTGAACGAGCAGTACTTC. Translation: CSARDPQALNEQYF.

This clonotype occurred many times. This chain uses TRBV20-1 with TRBJ2-5, with TRBD2 matching over 12 bases. The CDR3 is 18 residues long. Germline V gives CDR1 DFQATT, CDR2 SNEGSKA (reference sequence). The V segment lost 6 bases and the J segment 0 bases; nucleotides outside the gene matches: 14. CDR3 amino acids: CSARRLAGGPQYQETQYF. CDR3 sequence (DNA): TGCAGTGCCAGGAGGCTAGCGGGAGGGCCTCAGTACCAAGAGACCCAGTACTTC.

This clonotype occurred many times. The V and J genes are TRBV6-2 or TRBV6-3 and TRBJ1-2; the D gene is possibly TRBD1 (6 bases). The V end was cut by 7 bases, the J end by 8 bases, with 17 bases between. The V gene's germline CDR1 is MNHEY and CDR2 SVGEGT. This CDR3 is 13 amino acids long. Here the CDR3 reads CASTWGDQGGYTF. CDR3 nucleotide sequence: TGTGCCAGCACTTGGGGTGACCAGGGGGGCTACACCTTC.

The chain combines TRBV30 with TRBJ2-5; perhaps TRBD2 as D (5 bases). The CDR3 is made up of 13 amino acids. Germline CDR1 GTSNPN, CDR2 SVGIG (reference sequence). With 2 bases removed from V and 2 bases from J, the gap between germline ends came to 9 bases. CDR3 residues: CAWSQGLQETQYF. Here the CDR3 DNA reads TGTGCCTGGAGTCAAGGACTTCAAGAGACCCAGTACTTC.

This clonotype came up many times. The chain joins TRBV6-1 to TRBJ1-2; 9 positions match TRBD1. This CDR3 has 14 amino acids. The junction had 7 bases not matched to a gene; V was cut back by 10 bases and J by 1 base. CDR1 is MNHNS, CDR2 SASEGT, per germline. The CDR3 spells CATAGTGNNYGYTF. Here the CDR3 DNA reads TGTGCCACGGCCGGGACAGGGAATAACTATGGCTACACCTTC.

This clonotype was found many times. The J gene is TRBJ2-7, the V gene TRBV7-2, with 8 bases lining up with TRBD1. The V gene end was trimmed by 4 bases and the J gene end by 2 bases; junction bases not matched to a gene: 10. The CDR3 runs 16 residues. Germline CDR1 SGHTA, CDR2 FQGNSA. The CDR3 nucleotides read TGTGCCAGCAGCTCTGTCAGACAGGGGACCCCCTACGAGCAGTACTTC. Residues: CASSSVRQGTPYEQYF.

This clonotype was seen ten or more times. This rearrangement joins TRBV6-5 to TRBJ1-1; D might be TRBD1 (6 bases). Per germline, CDR1 MNHEY and CDR2 SVGAGI. Trimming stripped 6 bases from V and 5 bases from J, with 13 bases between. CDR3 length: 13 residues. The CDR3 bases are TGTGCCAGCAGGACTCAGGGGAGAACTGAAGCTTTCTTT. Residues: CASRTQGRTEAFF.

The genes are TRBV6-2 or TRBV6-3 and TRBJ2-7; TRBD2 aligns across 16 bases. The CDR3 spans 18 residues. V shed 2 bases, J shed 4 bases, and the junction held 8 bases outside the gene matches. Per the germline V gene, CDR1 is MNHEY and CDR2 is SVGEGT. CDR3 nucleotides: TGTGCCAGCAGTTACCCCGGGACTAGCGGGAGGGGAAGGTACGAGCAGTACTTC. Protein product: CASSYPGTSGRGRYEQYF.

This clonotype was recorded at least ten times. The chain couples TRBV7-3 to TRBJ2-5; TRBD1 aligns across 9 bases. The CDR3 is 16 residues long. V shed 2 bases, J shed 2 bases, and the junction held 6 bases outside the gene matches. Germline CDR1 SGHTA, CDR2 FQGTGA. The CDR3 loop is CASSLPSGTGQETQYF. Here the CDR3 DNA reads TGTGCCAGCAGCTTACCTTCCGGGACAGGGCAAGAGACCCAGTACTTC.

The chain carries TRBV7-3 and TRBJ2-7; D is tentatively TRBD1 or TRBD2 (5 bases each). The CDR3 totals 15 residues. Trimming stripped 4 bases from V and 0 bases from J, with 13 bases between. CDR1 is SGHTA, CDR2 FQGTGA, per germline. The CDR3 DNA reads TGTGCCAGCAGCTCACAGGCCGGGAACTCCTACGAGCAGTACTTC. This encodes CASSSQAGNSYEQYF.

This clonotype turned up a few times. This chain links TRBV11-2 with TRBJ1-2; 7 bases map to TRBD1. The ends lost 4 bases at V and 6 bases at J; junction bases unmatched: 14. Germline V gene sequence: CDR1 SGHAT, CDR2 FQNNGV. The CDR3 loop spans 16 amino acids. The CDR3 is CASSSRSKTGDNGYTF. CDR3 nucleotide sequence: TGTGCCAGCAGCTCCCGGAGTAAAACAGGGGACAATGGCTACACCTTC.

This chain uses TRBV30 with TRBJ1-2; the D is unclear. Trimming left V 1 base short and J 5 bases short, with 14 bases between. The germline V gene has CDR1 GTSNPN and CDR2 SVGIG (reference sequence). The CDR3 extends over 14 amino acids. The CDR3 spells CAWSADLGPYGYTF. CDR3 nucleotides: TGTGCCTGGAGTGCCGACCTGGGTCCATATGGCTACACCTTC.

This clonotype was observed at least ten times. V and J are TRBV28 and TRBJ2-7; D unclear. Trimming cost V 8 bases and J 2 bases, with 4 bases left between them. The CDR3 runs 10 residues. Looked up from germline, CDR1 is MDHEN and CDR2 is SYDVKM. The CDR3 loop reads CASGAYEQYF. CDR3 bases: TGTGCCAGCGGAGCCTACGAGCAGTACTTC.

Many counts were recorded for this clonotype. The chain combines TRBV6-2 or TRBV6-3 with TRBJ2-6; D ambiguous. This CDR3 is built from 13 residues. Germline CDR1 reads MNHEY; CDR2 reads SVGEGT. V dropped 7 bases and J dropped 3 bases, with 7 bases sitting between them. DNA of the CDR3: TGTGCCAGCATGCTTAATGGGGCCAACGTCCTGACTTTC. Residues: CASMLNGANVLTF.

The chain employs TRBV4-1 and TRBJ2-6; no definite D call. The germline V gene encodes CDR1 MGHRA and CDR2 YSYEKL. The V gene lost 0 bases and the J gene lost 0 bases, with 6 bases spanning the gap. CDR3 length: 16 residues. CDR3 DNA: TGCGCCAGCAGCCAAGAGCCTGTCTCTGGGGCCAACGTCCTGACTTTC. Encoded protein: CASSQEPVSGANVLTF.